This T cell receptor (beta chain) was identified in a study of blood T cell repertoires in COVID-19. About the study: The samples span acute and convalescent COVID-19 from the United States, Italy and Spain. The cDNA or gDNA used as material had been derived from T cells, B-cell-depleted T cells, or PBMCs.

Sequencing was performed with immunoSEQ multiplex PCR; in TCRdb, only in-frame clones are kept and a portion is missing. Among some 110,000 clones listed, about nine tenths were seen once. This CDR3 has 15 residues. Germline CDR1 SGHRS, CDR2 YFSETQ. The germline V and J ends were trimmed by 0 bases and 1 base, with 10 bases remaining between them. The rearrangement uses TRBV5-1 and TRBJ2-5; D uncertain. This receptor was identified in a human donor with active COVID-19. The donor label of this sample is uncertain. Material: peripheral blood. The CDR3 spells CASSLGSLAQETQYF. The CDR3 DNA reads TGCGCCAGCAGCTTGGGTAGCTTGGCCCAAGAGACCCAGTACTTC.